A selection of T cell receptor beta chains follows, all from one sample in a study of T cells in Graves' hyperthyroidism and ophthalmopathy. TCRdb analysed the multiplex PCR reads with MiXCR anew, one entry per CDR3 protein. The sample consists of hundreds of thousands of distinct CDR3 sequences, 15% to 20% of them appearing once. Sequencing was performed on blood. The receptors stem from a woman in her late teens or twenties with Graves' ophthalmopathy. Each CDR3 is given with its conserved first and last residue. D genes are given only for firm matches. Size is stated for part of the rows, as once, few or many counts, or as a class when the clone is expanded.

j_gene	abundance	d_gene	len	v_gene	CDR3nt	CDR3aa
TRBJ1-1	-	TRBD1	13	TRBV7-6	TGTGCCAGCAGCTTAGCCCTGACAGGGCGAGCTTTCTTT	CASSLALTGRAFF
TRBJ2-5	many	TRBD2	16	TRBV12-3/TRBV12-4	TGTGCCAGCACCTTTAGCGGGGGGGCGGAGGATGAGACCCAGTACTTC	CASTFSGGAEDETQYF
TRBJ2-3	many	TRBD1	16	TRBV28	TGTGCCAGCAGTTCGGGCCCAACAGGGGACACAGATACGCAGTATTTT	CASSSGPTGDTDTQYF
TRBJ2-1	-	-	14	TRBV5-1	TGCGCCAGCAGCCCAGAAATTACTGAATATGAGCAGTTCTTC	CASSPEITEYEQFF
TRBJ2-3	-	-	15	TRBV5-1	TGCGCCAGCAGCTTGGCCCGGTTCATTCTGGATACGCAGTATTTT	CASSLARFILDTQYF
TRBJ1-2	-	-	12	TRBV6-1	TGTGCCATCGAACAGGTTCTCGTAGGCTACACCTTC	CAIEQVLVGYTF
TRBJ1-1	many	-	12	TRBV7-9	TGTGCCAGCAGCTTAGGGGGGGGTACGGCTTTCTTT	CASSLGGGTAFF
TRBJ1-5	many	-	13	TRBV10-3	TGTGCCATATCCGGGACACCCAATCAGCCCCAGCATTTT	CAISGTPNQPQHF
TRBJ2-7	many	TRBD1	13	TRBV2	TGTGCCAGCAGTGAATCGACAGGGAACGAGCAGTACTTC	CASSESTGNEQYF
TRBJ2-6	few	TRBD1	18	TRBV6-2/TRBV6-3	TGTGCCAGCAGTCACCCGGGACAGGGGGCTTTTGGGGCCAACGTCCTGACTTTC	CASSHPGQGAFGANVLTF
TRBJ1-1	-	-	14	TRBV7-3	TGTGCCAGCAGCTTTGGCCCCTCGAACACTGGAGCTTTCTTT	CASSFGPSNTGAFF
TRBJ1-5	-	-	14	TRBV27	TGTGCCAGCAGTCCCCTGGGGAGCGTCGAACCCCAGCATTTT	CASSPLGSVEPQHF
TRBJ2-3	many	TRBD2	15	TRBV20-1	TGCAGTGCTAGCAAACTAGCGGGAGCCCCAGATACGCAGTATTTT	CSASKLAGAPDTQYF
TRBJ2-1	-	-	14	TRBV3-1	TGTGCCAGCAGCCGAGACGGGACTTACAATGAGCAGTTCTTC	CASSRDGTYNEQFF
TRBJ2-2	few	TRBD1	18	TRBV11-2	TGTGCCAGCAGCTTAGGAGCCCGCCTGACAGGGCGGGCCGGGGAGCTGTTTTTT	CASSLGARLTGRAGELFF
TRBJ2-1	many	TRBD1	16	TRBV28	TGTGCCAGCAGTATGCGGCCGGGACAGTCCTTCAATGAGCAGTTCTTC	CASSMRPGQSFNEQFF
TRBJ2-3	many	TRBD1	18	TRBV3-1	TGTGCCAGCAGCCTATCCCTCACCGGGACAGGGGGCGAAGATACGCAGTATTTT	CASSLSLTGTGGEDTQYF
TRBJ1-2	many	-	17	TRBV7-2	TGTGCCAGCAGCCCGACAATAGGCCCACCCCGGGGCTATGGCTACACCTTC	CASSPTIGPPRGYGYTF
TRBJ2-7	many	TRBD2	19	TRBV28	TGTGCCAGCAGTTCGGGACTAGCGGGAGTATTGGGTTTGGATTACGAGCAGTACTTC	CASSSGLAGVLGLDYEQYF
TRBJ2-7	many	TRBD1	13	TRBV6-1	TGTGCCGCCCGACAGGGGTATAAGTACGAGCAGTACTTC	CAARQGYKYEQYF
TRBJ1-4	once	-	13	TRBV25-1	TGTGCCAGCAGTAGAGGGGGGACAGAAAAACTGTTTTTT	CASSRGGTEKLFF
TRBJ2-5	-	TRBD2	14	TRBV20-1	TGCAGTGCTCACCCCAGCGGGGAGCAAGAGACCCAGTACTTC	CSAHPSGEQETQYF